The clone carrying this TCR beta chain occurred many times. Its antigen remains unknown. Germline lookup yields CDR1 SGHRS and CDR2 YFSETQ. There are 15 residues in the CDR3. The V gene end was trimmed by 2 bases and the J gene end by 6 bases; junction bases not matched to a gene: 7. The source of the sample is a study of T cells in Graves' hyperthyroidism and ophthalmopathy. Using RNA transcripts as the source, TCR beta CDR3 regions were amplified. The primer set for the first-round RT-PCR of the TCR CDR3 was HTBI. TCRdb re-called the multiplex PCR reads through MiXCR, storing one row per CDR3 protein. This table holds roughly 290,000 distinct CDR3 sequences, roughly 15% found once. Clinical symptoms, serum thyroxine, TRAb, thyroid ultrasound and orbital computed tomography established diagnosis. Whole-study results and caveats: A 13 V-J model separated ophthalmopathy from stable hyperthyroidism.

The sequencing sample was made of blood. The sequence came from a woman aged 40 to 50 with Graves' hyperthyroidism. The J gene is TRBJ1-1, the V gene TRBV5-1; 10 bases line up with TRBD1. Here the CDR3 DNA reads TGCGCCAGCAGCTTATCGGGACAGGGGACGGCTGAAGCTTTCTTT. Protein: CASSLSGQGTAEAFF.